This T cell receptor beta chain derives from a study of vaccination effects on CD4 cells after COVID-19. Study in general: A few convalescent patients underwent early and late post-vaccination sampling. Regarding the study as a whole: Late post-vaccination samples showed marked contraction of infection- and vaccine-induced clones.

Under the ViraFEST assay, PBMC were stimulated with viral peptide pools so that antigen-specific CD4+ T cells expanded. Sequencing was performed afterwards. Once cultured for under 11 days, the cells underwent separation to obtain CD4+ T cells. PCR-confirmed SARS-CoV-2 infection occurred in the person between March and December 2020. Two-dose vaccination with either BNT162b2 or mRNA-1273 was given to the participants. Replacing half the medium with IL-2 medium was done on days 3 and 7. Method: immunoSEQ multiplex PCR; TCRdb's copy keeps in-frame clones and lacks some. The sample contains about 15,000 clones, about 70% of which appear only once. Trimming pared 2 bases from V and 10 bases from J, leaving 17 bases between. The CDR3 extends over 14 amino acids. Germline CDR1 and CDR2: MNHNY and SVGAGI (reference sequence). Remarks on this clone: The antigen is undetermined.

The chain recombines TRBV6-6 with TRBJ1-2; D may be TRBD1 (5 bases). The specimen was CD4+ T cells from PBMCs cultured with HCoV-NL63 spike peptides, collected after COVID-19 vaccination. This TCR was sampled from a human donor who had a prior SARS-CoV-2 infection. The CDR3 DNA reads as TGTGCCAGCAGTTACACCTCAGGCCAGGGTGACTACACCTTC. Its protein product is CASSYTSGQGDYTF.